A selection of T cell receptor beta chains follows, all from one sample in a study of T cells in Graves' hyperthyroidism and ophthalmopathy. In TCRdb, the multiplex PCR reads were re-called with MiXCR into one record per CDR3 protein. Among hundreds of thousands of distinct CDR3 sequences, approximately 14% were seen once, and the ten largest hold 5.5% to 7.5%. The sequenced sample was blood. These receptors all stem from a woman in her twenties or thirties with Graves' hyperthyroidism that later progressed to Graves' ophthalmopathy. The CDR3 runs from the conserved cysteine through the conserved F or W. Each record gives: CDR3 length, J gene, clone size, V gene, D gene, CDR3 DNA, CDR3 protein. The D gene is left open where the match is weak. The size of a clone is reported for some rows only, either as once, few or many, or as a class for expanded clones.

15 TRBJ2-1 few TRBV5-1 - TGCGCCAGCAGCCCGCCCCACCCGGACTACAATGAGCAGTTCTTC CASSPPHPDYNEQFF
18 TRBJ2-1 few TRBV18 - TGTGCCAGCTCACCCATCGGAACCCCCCGAAAGGGATACAATGAGCAGTTCTTC CASSPIGTPRKGYNEQFF
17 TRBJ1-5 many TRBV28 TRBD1 TGTGCCAGCAGTTCCCCGTCCGGGACAGGGGACGCTCAGCCCCAGCATTTT CASSSPSGTGDAQPQHF
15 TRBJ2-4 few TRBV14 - TGTGCCAGCAGCCAATTCAAAGGCACGGGAAACATTCAGTACTTC CASSQFKGTGNIQYF
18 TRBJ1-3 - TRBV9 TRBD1 TGTGCCAGCAGCGGCTACTCCGGGACAGGGTTTTCTGGAAACACCATATATTTT CASSGYSGTGFSGNTIYF
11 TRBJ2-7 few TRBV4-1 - TGCGCCAGCAGCCAACGTGGCGGGCAGTACTTC CASSQRGGQYF
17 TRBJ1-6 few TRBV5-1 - TGCGCCAGCAGCCCGGCATGGATAGCCTCCTATAATTCACCCCTCCACTTT CASSPAWIASYNSPLHF
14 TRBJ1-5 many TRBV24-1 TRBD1 TGTGCCACCAGCGGACAGGCTTGGGATCAGCCCCAGCATTTT CATSGQAWDQPQHF
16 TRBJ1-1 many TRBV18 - TGTGCCAGCTCACCCCCGAATGGTAGGGGGGGGACTGAAGCTTTCTTT CASSPPNGRGGTEAFF
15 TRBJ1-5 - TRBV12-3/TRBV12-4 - TGTGCCAGCAGTTTTGACCCGATTAAGGGCCAGCCCCAGCATTTT CASSFDPIKGQPQHF
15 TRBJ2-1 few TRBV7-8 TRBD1 TGTGCCAGCAGCACTTGGACAGGTTCCTTCAATGAGCAGTTCTTC CASSTWTGSFNEQFF
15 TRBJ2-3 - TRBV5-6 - TGTGCCAGCAGCTTAGTTGTCTCTAGCACAGATACCCAGTCTTTT CASSLVVSSTDTQSF
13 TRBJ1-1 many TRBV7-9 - TGTGCCAGCAGCTTTGTTCGGGCGCGTGAAGCTTTCTTT CASSFVRAREAFF
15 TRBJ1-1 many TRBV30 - TGTGCCTGGAATCTCATGGGCCAGGGTGGCACTGAAGCTTTCTTT CAWNLMGQGGTEAFF
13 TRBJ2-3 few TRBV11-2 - TGTGCCAGCAGCTCACACAACACAGATACGCAGTATTTT CASSSHNTDTQYF
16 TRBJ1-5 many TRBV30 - TGTGCCTGGAGTGGAGGCACAGCCGTGGCGGATCAGCCCCAGCATTTT CAWSGGTAVADQPQHF
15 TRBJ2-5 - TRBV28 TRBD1 TGTGCCAGCACCACTACAGGGGGCGGACAAGAGACCCAGTACTTC CASTTTGGGQETQYF
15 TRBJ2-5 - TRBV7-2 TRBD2 TGTGCCAGCACCCCGCCGGCGGGGGAACAAGAGACCCAGTACTTC CASTPPAGEQETQYF
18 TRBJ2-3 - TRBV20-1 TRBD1 TGCAGTGCTAGGGACTTGACCCGGGACAGGGGAATCGCAGATACGCAGTATTTT CSARDLTRDRGIADTQYF
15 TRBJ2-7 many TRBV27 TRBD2 TGTGCCAGCAGCATGGGGACTAGCGGTACCTACGAGCAGTACTTC CASSMGTSGTYEQYF
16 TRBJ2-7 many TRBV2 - TGTGCCAGCAGTGAAGGAAGACAGGAGCTCAGCTACGAGCAGTACTTC CASSEGRQELSYEQYF
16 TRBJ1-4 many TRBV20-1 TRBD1 TGCAGTGCTAGAGATTTGCCACAGGGGGCAGTCGAAAAACTGTTTTTT CSARDLPQGAVEKLFF
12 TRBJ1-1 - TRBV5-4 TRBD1 TGTGCCAGCAGCTTCGACAGGGGTGAAGCTTTCTTT CASSFDRGEAFF
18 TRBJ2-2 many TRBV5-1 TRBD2 TGCGCCAGCAGCTTTAGACTAGCGGGAGAAGGGAACACCGGGGAGCTGTTTTTT CASSFRLAGEGNTGELFF
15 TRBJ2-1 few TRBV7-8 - TGTGCCAGCAGCTCCGGGGGCGCGGGAGCCAATGAGCAGTTCTTC CASSSGGAGANEQFF
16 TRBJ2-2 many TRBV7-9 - TGTGCCAGCAGCTTACCAGGGATTCTGAACACCGGGGAGCTGTTTTTT CASSLPGILNTGELFF
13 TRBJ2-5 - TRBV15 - TGTGCCACCAGCTCAGGGGTACAAGAGACCCAGTACTTC CATSSGVQETQYF
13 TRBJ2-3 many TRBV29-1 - TGCAGCGTTGGTACAGGGAGCACAGATACGCAGTATTTT CSVGTGSTDTQYF
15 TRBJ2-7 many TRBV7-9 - TGTGCCAGCAGCTTACCTGGACTCCGGTCCTACGAGCAGTACTTC CASSLPGLRSYEQYF
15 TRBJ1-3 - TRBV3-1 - TGTGCCAGCAGCCAAGTGGGGGCGCCTGGAAACACCATATATTTT CASSQVGAPGNTIYF
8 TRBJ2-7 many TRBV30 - TGTGCCTGGAACGAGCAGTACTTC CAWNEQYF
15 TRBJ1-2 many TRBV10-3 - TGTGCCATCAGTGAGTCAGAGCGGGTACAGTATGGCTACACCTTC CAISESERVQYGYTF
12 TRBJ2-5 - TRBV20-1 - TGCAGTGCTAGCAGGCAGCAAGAGACCCAGTACTTC CSASRQQETQYF
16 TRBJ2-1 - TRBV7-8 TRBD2 TGTGCCAGCAGCTTAGAAGGCCAGCGGGAATACAATGAGCAGTTCTTC CASSLEGQREYNEQFF
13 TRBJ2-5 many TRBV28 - TGTGCCAGCAGTTGGACCAACCAAGAGACCCAGTACTTC CASSWTNQETQYF
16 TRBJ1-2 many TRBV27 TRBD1 TGTGCCTGTGCAAACGTTGGGACAGGGAATAACTATGGCTACACCTTC CACANVGTGNNYGYTF
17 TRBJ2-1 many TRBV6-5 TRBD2 TGTGCCAGCAGTTACTCGATCCCTAGCGGGCACAACAATGAGCAGTTCTTC CASSYSIPSGHNNEQFF
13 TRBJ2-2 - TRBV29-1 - TGCAGCGTTGCGGGACGGAACACCGGGGAGCTGTTTTTT CSVAGRNTGELFF
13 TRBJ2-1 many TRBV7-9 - TGTGCCAGCAGCTACGAACGCTACAATGAGCAGTTCTTC CASSYERYNEQFF
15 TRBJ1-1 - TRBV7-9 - TGTGCCAGCAGCGTTCCCGGGCAGGGGAACACTGAAGCTTTCTTT CASSVPGQGNTEAFF